This TCR beta chain was identified during a study of blood T cell repertoires in COVID-19. The wider study: COVID-19 samples, acute and convalescent, were from the United States, Italy and Spain. From T cells, B-cell-depleted T cells, or PBMCs came the material, which was cDNA or gDNA.

TCRdb's table, derived via immunoSEQ multiplex PCR, lists solely in-frame clones and lacks some. The repertoire includes about 82,000 clones, roughly 78% of them detected once, and around 33% sits in the top ten. Germline values: CDR1 SGHNT, CDR2 YENEEA. The V gene end was trimmed by 5 bases and the J gene end by 4 bases; junction bases not matched to a gene: 4. CDR3 size: 16 residues. This clone was seen a few times. Enrollment of patients from Seattle took place during active infection, with longitudinal follow-up. This TCR was recovered from a man in his sixties with COVID-19, enrolled during active disease. The chain uses TRBV11-3 and TRBJ2-5, with 16 nucleotides matching TRBD2. Source material: peripheral blood. The CDR3: CASSEGLAGGLETQYF. Written as DNA, the CDR3 is TGTGCCAGCAGCGAGGGACTAGCGGGAGGGTTAGAGACCCAGTACTTC.